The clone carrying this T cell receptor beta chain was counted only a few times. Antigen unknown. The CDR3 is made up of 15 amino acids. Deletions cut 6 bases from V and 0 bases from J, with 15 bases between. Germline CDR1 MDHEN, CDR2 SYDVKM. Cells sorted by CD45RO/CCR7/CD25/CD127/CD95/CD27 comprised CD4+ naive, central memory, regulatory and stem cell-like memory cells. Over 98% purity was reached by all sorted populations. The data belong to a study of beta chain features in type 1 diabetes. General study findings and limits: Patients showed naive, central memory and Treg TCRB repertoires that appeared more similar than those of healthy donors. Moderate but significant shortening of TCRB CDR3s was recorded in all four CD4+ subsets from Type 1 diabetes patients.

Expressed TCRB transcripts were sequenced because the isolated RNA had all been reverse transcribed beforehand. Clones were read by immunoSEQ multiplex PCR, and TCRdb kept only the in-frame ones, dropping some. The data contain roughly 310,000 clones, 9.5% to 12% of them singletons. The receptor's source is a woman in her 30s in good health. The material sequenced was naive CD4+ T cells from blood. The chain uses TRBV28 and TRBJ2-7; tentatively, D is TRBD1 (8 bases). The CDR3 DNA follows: TGTGCCAGCAGCAACACAGGGGGGGTCTCCTACGAGCAGTACTTC. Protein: CASSNTGGVSYEQYF. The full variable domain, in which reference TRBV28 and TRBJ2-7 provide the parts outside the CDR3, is DVKVTQSSRYLVKRTGEKVFLECVQDMDHENMFWYRQDPGLGLRLIYFSYDVKMKEKGDIPEGYSVSREKKERFSLILESASTNQTSMYLCASSNTGGVSYEQYFGPGTRLTVT.